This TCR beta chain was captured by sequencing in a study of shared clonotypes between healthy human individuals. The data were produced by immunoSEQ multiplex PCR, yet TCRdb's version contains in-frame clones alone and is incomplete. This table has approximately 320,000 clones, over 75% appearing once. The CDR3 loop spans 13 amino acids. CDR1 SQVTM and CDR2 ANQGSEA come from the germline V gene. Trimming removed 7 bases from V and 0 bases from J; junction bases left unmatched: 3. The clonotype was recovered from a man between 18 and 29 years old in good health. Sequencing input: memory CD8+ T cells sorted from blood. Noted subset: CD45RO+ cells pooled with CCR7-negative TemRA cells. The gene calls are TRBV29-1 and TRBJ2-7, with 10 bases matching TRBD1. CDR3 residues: CSGRQGASYEQYF. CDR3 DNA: TGCAGCGGACGACAGGGGGCCTCCTACGAGCAGTACTTC.